Listed below are T cell receptor beta chains from one sample, sequenced in a study of cytomegalovirus exposure and HLA in healthy donors. Sequencing was performed with immunoSEQ multiplex PCR; in TCRdb, only in-frame clones are kept and a portion is missing. This sample carries over 100,000 clones, under 90% of them seen once, and the ten largest clones take roughly 2.3%. The sequenced material came from PBMCs. The receptor source for this set is a woman aged 30 to 39 in good health and CMV-seronegative. Both conserved end residues are part of each CDR3. Fields, in order: clone size, D gene, J gene, V gene, CDR3 DNA, CDR3 protein. The D gene is left open where the match is weak. A clone size is listed for some rows: how often the clone was seen (once, few, many), or a class if it is expanded.

abundance: -; d_gene: -; j_gene: TRBJ2-1; v_gene: TRBV9; CDR3nt: TGTGCCAGCAGCCTTGAGCCGCGGGCGTCCTACAATGAGCAGTTCTTC; CDR3aa: CASSLEPRASYNEQFF
abundance: -; d_gene: TRBD2; j_gene: TRBJ2-7; v_gene: TRBV10-3; CDR3nt: TGTGCCATCAGGAAGACTAGCGGGGGCCCCTACGAGCAGTACTTC; CDR3aa: CAIRKTSGGPYEQYF
abundance: -; d_gene: -; j_gene: TRBJ2-2; v_gene: TRBV5-1; CDR3nt: TGCGCCAGCAGCTTCCAGGGGAACACCGGGGAGCTGTTTTTT; CDR3aa: CASSFQGNTGELFF
abundance: -; d_gene: TRBD2; j_gene: TRBJ2-1; v_gene: TRBV5-1; CDR3nt: TGCGCCAGCAGCTTTGGGACTAGCGGGAGGGGTGAGCAGTTCTTC; CDR3aa: CASSFGTSGRGEQFF
abundance: -; d_gene: TRBD2; j_gene: TRBJ2-7; v_gene: TRBV10-1; CDR3nt: TGCGCCGAACCTATAGCGGGGACCTCCTACGAGCAGTACTTC; CDR3aa: CAEPIAGTSYEQYF
abundance: -; d_gene: TRBD1; j_gene: TRBJ2-5; v_gene: TRBV4-1; CDR3nt: TGCGCCAGCAGCCGCGGACAGGGGGCTGCGGAGGGGGAGACCCAGTACTTC; CDR3aa: CASSRGQGAAEGETQYF
abundance: -; d_gene: -; j_gene: TRBJ1-2; v_gene: TRBV6-5; CDR3nt: TGTGCCAGCGGGTCCCCCGGACAATCGTATGGCTACACCTTC; CDR3aa: CASGSPGQSYGYTF
abundance: -; d_gene: TRBD1; j_gene: TRBJ1-2; v_gene: TRBV10-3; CDR3nt: TGTGCCATCAGTGAGTCTGAAGGGACAGGGCCCTCTGGCTACACCTTC; CDR3aa: CAISESEGTGPSGYTF
abundance: -; d_gene: TRBD2; j_gene: TRBJ2-1; v_gene: TRBV11-2; CDR3nt: TGTGCCAGCAGAGAGGGTGGGACTAGCGGGAATGAGCAGTTCTTC; CDR3aa: CASREGGTSGNEQFF
abundance: -; d_gene: TRBD1; j_gene: TRBJ1-4; v_gene: TRBV7-6; CDR3nt: TGTGCCAGCAGCTCCCTGGGGACAGATAATGAAAAACTGTTTTTT; CDR3aa: CASSSLGTDNEKLFF
abundance: -; d_gene: -; j_gene: TRBJ1-5; v_gene: TRBV27; CDR3nt: TGTGCCAGCAGCGACTCCTCGGGGTTAGGTCAGCCCCAGCATTTT; CDR3aa: CASSDSSGLGQPQHF
abundance: -; d_gene: TRBD1; j_gene: TRBJ1-6; v_gene: TRBV18; CDR3nt: TGTGCCAGCTCACCACTACAGGGGACCGCCGTTCGCTCACCCCTCCACTTT; CDR3aa: CASSPLQGTAVRSPLHF
abundance: -; d_gene: -; j_gene: TRBJ1-6; v_gene: TRBV4-1; CDR3nt: TGCGCCAGCAGCCAAGATGGTGGGGGCCGGAATTCACCCCTCCACTTT; CDR3aa: CASSQDGGGRNSPLHF
abundance: once; d_gene: -; j_gene: TRBJ2-3; v_gene: TRBV5-1; CDR3nt: TGCGCCAGCAGCGTCAGCGGGCCTCGCACAGATACGCAGTATTTT; CDR3aa: CASSVSGPRTDTQYF
abundance: -; d_gene: TRBD2; j_gene: TRBJ2-7; v_gene: TRBV28; CDR3nt: TGTGCCAGCAGTTTCGCGGGGGAGTTCGCCTACGAGCAGTACTTC; CDR3aa: CASSFAGEFAYEQYF
abundance: -; d_gene: TRBD1; j_gene: TRBJ2-7; v_gene: TRBV11-2; CDR3nt: TGTGCCACACAGACCGGGACAGGGATCACCTACGAGCAGTACTTC; CDR3aa: CATQTGTGITYEQYF
abundance: -; d_gene: TRBD1; j_gene: TRBJ2-3; v_gene: TRBV6-5; CDR3nt: TGTGCCAGCAGTTCGGGACAGGGGAGAACAGATACGCAGTATTTT; CDR3aa: CASSSGQGRTDTQYF
abundance: -; d_gene: TRBD1; j_gene: TRBJ1-3; v_gene: TRBV6-5; CDR3nt: TGTGCCAGCAGCCCACAGGGGCTGGGAAACACCATATATTTT; CDR3aa: CASSPQGLGNTIYF
abundance: few; d_gene: -; j_gene: TRBJ1-1; v_gene: TRBV15; CDR3nt: TGTGCCACCAGCAGAGATTACTCGGGGGTTGAAAGAGCTTTCTTT; CDR3aa: CATSRDYSGVERAFF
abundance: -; d_gene: TRBD1; j_gene: TRBJ1-2; v_gene: TRBV19; CDR3nt: TGTGCCAGTACCACACTCGGACAGGGAAGCTACACCTTC; CDR3aa: CASTTLGQGSYTF
abundance: -; d_gene: -; j_gene: TRBJ2-1; v_gene: TRBV11-2; CDR3nt: TGTGCCAGCAGCTTAGACTTGGGGAGCTCCTACAATGAGCAGTTCTTC; CDR3aa: CASSLDLGSSYNEQFF
abundance: once; d_gene: TRBD2; j_gene: TRBJ2-7; v_gene: TRBV5-4; CDR3nt: TGTGCCAGCAGCAAGGGGCTAGCGGGTGGCGAGCAGTACTTC; CDR3aa: CASSKGLAGGEQYF
abundance: -; d_gene: -; j_gene: TRBJ1-5; v_gene: TRBV28; CDR3nt: TGTGCCAGCAGTTTCTCAGGGAGGGATAGCAATCAGCCCCAGCATTTT; CDR3aa: CASSFSGRDSNQPQHF
abundance: -; d_gene: -; j_gene: TRBJ1-6; v_gene: TRBV6-5; CDR3nt: TGTGCCAGCAGGGGTGACAGGCCCAATAATTCACCCCTCCACTTT; CDR3aa: CASRGDRPNNSPLHF
abundance: -; d_gene: TRBD2; j_gene: TRBJ2-3; v_gene: TRBV7-8; CDR3nt: TGTGCCAGCAGCTTACCCCCTAGCGGGAGCACAGATACGCAGTATTTT; CDR3aa: CASSLPPSGSTDTQYF
abundance: -; d_gene: TRBD1; j_gene: TRBJ1-5; v_gene: TRBV28; CDR3nt: TGTGCCAGCATCGTCGCTAGGGGGCGCGGTCAGCCCCAGCATTTT; CDR3aa: CASIVARGRGQPQHF